The present entry profiles one T cell receptor beta chain with its context. Sequenced by immunoSEQ multiplex PCR; TCRdb stores in-frame clones only, minus some. The table records 350,000 to 450,000 clones, 85% of them present only once. Treatment denoted: over 15 received Ad26.COV2.S at low or high dose, single or two shots; roughly five received placebo; per-sample allocation not given. Samples came from day 63 after the first vaccine or placebo injection. CDR1 and CDR2 from the germline V gene are MNHEY and SVGAGI. This CDR3 is 13 amino acids long. Trimming removed 6 bases at V and 8 bases at J, with 16 bases between. The sample is drawn from a study of Ad26.COV2.S vaccination and SARS-CoV-2 variants.

The source of this sequence is a person between 18 and 60 years old who received the Ad26.COV2.S COVID-19 vaccine or a placebo. This rearrangement joins TRBV6-5 to TRBJ1-1, with no clear D. The material sequenced was peripheral blood, taken in a trial of Ad26.COV2.S vaccine versus placebo. CDR3 sequence (DNA): TGTGCCAGCAGCCTCCGTAACACTAGAGAAGCTTTCTTT. The encoded protein is CASSLRNTREAFF.